The 16 T cell receptor beta chains below were found in one sample sequenced in a study of blood T cells in healthy people across ages. It was with a sample-barcoded 5' primer and a J-beta primer mix that a second PCR of roughly 7 to 12 cycles was run. TCRdb used MiXCR to reprocess the 5' RACE reads, holding one entry per CDR3 protein. The sample consists of 550,000 to 800,000 distinct CDR3 sequences, approximately 30% of them appearing once. The specimen sequenced was blood. The receptor set was obtained from an elderly woman in good health.

V usage is TRBV5-1 and J usage is TRBJ2-7; TRBD1 matches 9 bases. The CDR3 contains 15 residues. J was trimmed by 1 base and V by 5 bases; bases with no gene match: 7. Germline CDR1 and CDR2: SGHRS and YFSETQ. The CDR3 loop is CASSSGTGYSYEQYF. The CDR3 DNA sequence: TGCGCCAGCAGTTCCGGGACAGGGTATTCCTACGAGCAGTACTTC.

This clonotype occurred many times. This chain uses TRBV6-2 or TRBV6-3 with TRBJ2-1; either TRBD1 or TRBD2 may supply D (5 bases each). The CDR3 has 17 residues. V gave up 0 bases and J gave up 0 bases, with 12 bases separating them. Germline CDR1 is MNHEY and CDR2 is SVGEGT. CDR3: CASSYSTPGLSYNEQFF. As DNA, the CDR3 is TGTGCCAGCAGTTACTCGACCCCGGGGCTCTCCTACAATGAGCAGTTCTTC.

The rearrangement links TRBV20-1 to TRBJ2-7, with TRBD1 as a possible D gene (5 bases). Trimming removed 0 bases from V and 2 bases from J, with 14 bases in between. This CDR3 spans 15 amino acids. The germline V gene encodes CDR1 DFQATT and CDR2 SNEGSKA (reference sequence). DNA of the CDR3: TGCAGTGCTAGAGATGAGGAAGGGGCGACCTACGAGCAGTACTTC. Amino acid sequence: CSARDEEGATYEQYF.

This clonotype has ten or more counts. V gene TRBV5-1 combines with J gene TRBJ1-2; perhaps TRBD1 as D (5 bases). The CDR3 extends over 15 amino acids. Trimming cost V 0 bases and J 2 bases, with 11 bases left between them. Germline values: CDR1 SGHRS, CDR2 YFSETQ. The CDR3 DNA reads TGCGCCAGCAGCTTGGCCAAGGGGACGAACTATGGCTACACCTTC. Its translation is CASSLAKGTNYGYTF.

This clonotype was recorded many times. The V call is TRBV20-1, the J call TRBJ2-5, with 9 bases lining up with TRBD1. Per germline, CDR1 DFQATT and CDR2 SNEGSKA (reference sequence). CDR3 length equals 14 residues. V was clipped by 6 bases and J by 3 bases; unmatched bases: 8. CDR3 amino acids: CSARPGQGKETQYF. The CDR3 bases are TGCAGTGCCCGCCCGGGACAGGGCAAAGAGACCCAGTACTTC.

This clonotype has ten or more counts. The chain has TRBV7-3 and TRBJ2-5; 10 positions match TRBD2. V lost 1 base and J lost 5; bases outside the gene matches: 7. The CDR3 has 16 amino acids. The germline V gene encodes CDR1 SGHTA and CDR2 FQGTGA. CDR3 amino acids: CASSLIPTSGVETQYF. Here the CDR3 DNA reads TGTGCCAGCAGCTTAATCCCCACTAGCGGGGTCGAGACCCAGTACTTC.

This clonotype was seen a few times. This chain connects TRBV4-2 to TRBJ2-3, with 11 positions matching TRBD2. The CDR3 extends over 17 amino acids. V dropped 4 bases and J dropped 0; count of bases not matched to a gene: 6. CDR1 and CDR2 (germline): LGHNA, YNFKEQ. The CDR3 protein is CASSRELAGASTDTQYF. The CDR3 coding sequence is TGTGCCAGCAGCCGGGAACTAGCGGGGGCTAGCACAGATACGCAGTATTTT.

Points on this clonotype: This may come from a read error, since a much larger clone is one base off. The V gene is TRBV30, the J gene TRBJ2-4; 7 nucleotides match TRBD2. The CDR3 contains 14 residues. Trimming removed 3 bases from V and 15 bases from J; junction bases left unmatched: 17. Germline lookup yields CDR1 GTSNPN and CDR2 SVGIG (reference sequence). The CDR3 region is CAWRTAGNFYERYF. DNA of the CDR3: TGTGCCTGGAGGACAGCGGGGAACTTCTACGAGCGGTACTTC.

This clonotype came up many times. The chain combines TRBV20-1 with TRBJ2-5; TRBD1 is a possible D gene (5 bases). Germline values: CDR1 DFQATT, CDR2 SNEGSKA (reference sequence). The CDR3 contains 13 residues. Trimming removed 6 bases from V and 4 bases from J, with 15 bases in between. CDR3 DNA: TGCAGTGCCAACACCGCTAGGGGAGAGACCCAGTACTTC. Translated: CSANTARGETQYF.

There are many counts of this clonotype. The chain employs TRBV30 and TRBJ2-7; 10 bases line up with TRBD1. Losses at the gene ends were 4 bases for V and 9 bases for J; bases not matched to a gene: 6. The CDR3 runs to 12 residues. CDR1 is GTSNPN, CDR2 SVGIG, per germline (reference sequence). The CDR3 region is CAWTRQGAVQYF. Written as DNA, the CDR3 is TGTGCCTGGACCCGACAGGGGGCAGTGCAGTACTTC.

Many counts were recorded for this clonotype. J is TRBJ1-1 and V is TRBV7-2, with TRBD1 matching over 7 bases. Germline CDR1 reads SGHTA; CDR2 reads FQGNSA. V dropped 5 bases and J dropped 9; count of bases not matched to a gene: 6. The CDR3 covers 12 residues. CDR3 bases: TGTGCCAGCAGCGTAACACAGGGGCAAGCTTTCTTT. It specifies CASSVTQGQAFF.

This clonotype was seen a few times. The gene calls are TRBV27 and TRBJ1-1; no definite D call. This CDR3 comprises 13 residues. The V gene's germline CDR1 is MNHEY and CDR2 SMNVEV (reference sequence). Trimming removed 6 bases from V and 5 bases from J, with 13 bases in between. CDR3 coding DNA: TGTGCCAGCAGCCGGAGTTTTCTTACTGAAGCTTTCTTT. It codes for CASSRSFLTEAFF.

This clonotype was recorded at least ten times. V is TRBV16 and J is TRBJ2-1, with D unclear. The CDR3 spans 11 residues. Germline V gene lookup returns CDR1 KGHSY and CDR2 FQNENV. V was cut by 8 bases and J by 5 bases, with 7 bases left in between. CDR3 residues: CASALDNEQFF. The CDR3 bases are TGTGCCAGCGCCTTGGACAATGAGCAGTTCTTC.

Concerning this clonotype: One end of the junction varies from germline; a read error may be responsible. The chain is built from TRBV12-3 or TRBV12-4 and TRBJ2-3; 9 bases line up with TRBD2. This CDR3 spans 15 amino acids. The CDR3 reads CASAYLAGTTDAQYF. Here the CDR3 DNA reads TGTGCCAGCGCCTACCTAGCGGGGACCACAGATGCGCAGTATTTT.

This clonotype was observed at least ten times. The chain recombines TRBV4-1 with TRBJ1-4; D remains ambiguous. Trimming removed 0 bases from V and 0 bases from J, with 14 bases in between. The germline V gene encodes CDR1 MGHRA and CDR2 YSYEKL. The CDR3 sequence is 18 residues long. The CDR3 here is CASSQDPGTVATNEKLFF. CDR3 bases: TGCGCCAGCAGCCAAGATCCCGGCACCGTGGCAACTAATGAAAAACTGTTTTTT.

This clonotype was seen a few times. The chain recombines TRBV20-1 with TRBJ1-1; D remains ambiguous. The CDR3 covers 10 residues. V was cut by 5 bases and J by 3 bases, with 4 bases left in between. Germline CDR1 and CDR2: DFQATT and SNEGSKA (reference sequence). The chain's CDR3 is CSAGDTEAFF. In DNA form, the CDR3 reads TGCAGTGCTGGGGACACTGAAGCTTTCTTT.